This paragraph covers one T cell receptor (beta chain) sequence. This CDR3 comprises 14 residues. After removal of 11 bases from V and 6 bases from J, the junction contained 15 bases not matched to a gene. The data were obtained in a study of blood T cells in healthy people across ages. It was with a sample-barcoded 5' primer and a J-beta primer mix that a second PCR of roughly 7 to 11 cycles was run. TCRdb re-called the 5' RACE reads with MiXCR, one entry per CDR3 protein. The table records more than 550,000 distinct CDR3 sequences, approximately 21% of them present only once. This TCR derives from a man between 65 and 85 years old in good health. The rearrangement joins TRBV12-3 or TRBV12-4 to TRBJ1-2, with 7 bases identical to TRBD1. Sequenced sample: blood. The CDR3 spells CACTKGLQGNGYTF. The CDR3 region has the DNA TGTGCCTGCACCAAGGGGTTACAGGGGAATGGCTACACCTTC.